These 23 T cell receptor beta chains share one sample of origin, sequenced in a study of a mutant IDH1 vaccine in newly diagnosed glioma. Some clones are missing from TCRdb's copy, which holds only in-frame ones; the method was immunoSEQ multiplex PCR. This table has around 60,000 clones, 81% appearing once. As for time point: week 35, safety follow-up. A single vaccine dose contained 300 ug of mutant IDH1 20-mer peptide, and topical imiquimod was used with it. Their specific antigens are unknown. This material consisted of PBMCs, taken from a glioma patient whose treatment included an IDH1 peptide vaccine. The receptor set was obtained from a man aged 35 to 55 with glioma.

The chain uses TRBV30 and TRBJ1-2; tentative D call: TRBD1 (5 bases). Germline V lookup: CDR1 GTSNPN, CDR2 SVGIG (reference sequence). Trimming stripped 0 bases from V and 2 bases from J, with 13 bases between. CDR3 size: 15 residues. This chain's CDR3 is CAWSVFDRGNYGYTF. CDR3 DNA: TGTGCCTGGAGTGTATTCGACAGAGGAAACTATGGCTACACCTTC.

The DNA for the CDR3 is TGTGCCAGCCGACGGGGGGTTGGGCAGCCCCAGCATTTT. It encodes CASRRGVGQPQHF. This rearrangement joins TRBV2 to TRBJ1-5, with D perhaps TRBD1 (5 bases). Trimming removed 8 bases from V and 7 bases from J, with 15 bases in between. Germline CDR1 and CDR2: SNHLY and FYNNEI. The CDR3 length is 13 residues. Variable domain in full (rest from reference TRBV2 and TRBJ1-5): EPEVTQTPSHQVTQMGQEVILRCVPISNHLYFYWYRQILGQKVEFLVSFYNNEISEKSEIFDDQFSVERPDGSNFTLKIRSTKLEDSAMYFCASRRGVGQPQHFGDGTRLSIL.

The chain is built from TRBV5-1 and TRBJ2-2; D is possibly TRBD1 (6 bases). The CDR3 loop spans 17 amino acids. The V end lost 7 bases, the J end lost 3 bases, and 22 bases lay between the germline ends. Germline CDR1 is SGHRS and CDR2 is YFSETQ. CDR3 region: CASLGHVEGVDTGELFF. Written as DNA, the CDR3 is TGCGCCAGCCTGGGGCACGTCGAGGGGGTCGACACCGGGGAGCTGTTTTTT. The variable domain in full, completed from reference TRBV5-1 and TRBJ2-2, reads KAGVTQTPRYLIKTRGQQVTLSCSPISGHRSVSWYQQTPGQGLQFLFEYFSETQRNKGNFPGRFSGRQFSNSRSEMNVSTLELGDSALYLCASLGHVEGVDTGELFFGEGSRLTVL.

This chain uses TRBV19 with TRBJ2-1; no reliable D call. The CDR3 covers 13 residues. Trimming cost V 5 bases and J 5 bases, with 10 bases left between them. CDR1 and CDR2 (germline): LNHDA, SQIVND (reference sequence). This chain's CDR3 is CASSPGSNNEQFF. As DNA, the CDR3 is TGTGCCAGTAGTCCTGGGTCCAACAATGAGCAGTTCTTC.

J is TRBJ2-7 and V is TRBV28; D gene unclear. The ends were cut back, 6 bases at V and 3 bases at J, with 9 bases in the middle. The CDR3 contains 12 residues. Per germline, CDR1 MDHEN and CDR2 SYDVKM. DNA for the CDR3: TGTGCCAGCAGCCCAGACTTCTACGAGCAGTACTTC. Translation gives CASSPDFYEQYF.

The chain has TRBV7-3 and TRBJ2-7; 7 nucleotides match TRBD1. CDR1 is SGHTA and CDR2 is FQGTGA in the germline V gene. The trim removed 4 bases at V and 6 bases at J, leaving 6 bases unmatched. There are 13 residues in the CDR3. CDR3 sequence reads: CASSSVSGGEQYF. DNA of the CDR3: TGTGCCAGCAGCTCCGTTTCAGGGGGCGAGCAGTACTTC.

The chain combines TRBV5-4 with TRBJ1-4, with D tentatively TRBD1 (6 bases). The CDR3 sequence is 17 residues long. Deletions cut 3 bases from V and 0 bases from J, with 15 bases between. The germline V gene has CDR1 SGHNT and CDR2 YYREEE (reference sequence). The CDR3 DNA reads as TGTGCCAGCAGCTCCCAGACAGGATATGCAACTAATGAAAAACTGTTTTTT. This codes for CASSSQTGYATNEKLFF.

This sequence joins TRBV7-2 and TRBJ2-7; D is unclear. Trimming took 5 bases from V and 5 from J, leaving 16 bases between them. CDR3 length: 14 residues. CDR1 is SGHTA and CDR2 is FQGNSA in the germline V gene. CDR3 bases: TGTGCCAGCAGCCCTAGAGTAGGGTCCCACGAGCAGTACTTC. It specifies CASSPRVGSHEQYF.

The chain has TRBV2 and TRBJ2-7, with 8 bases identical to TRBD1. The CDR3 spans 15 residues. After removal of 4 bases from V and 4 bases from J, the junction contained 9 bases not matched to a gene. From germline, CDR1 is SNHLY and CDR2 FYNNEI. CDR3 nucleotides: TGTGCCAGCAGTGTAAGGTGGGGACAGGCGTACGAGCAGTACTTC. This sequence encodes CASSVRWGQAYEQYF.

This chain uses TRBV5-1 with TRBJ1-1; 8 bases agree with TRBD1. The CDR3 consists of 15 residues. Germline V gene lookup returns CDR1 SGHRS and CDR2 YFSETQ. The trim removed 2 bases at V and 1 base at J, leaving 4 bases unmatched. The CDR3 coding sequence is TGCGCCAGCAGCTTAACCGGGACAGGGAACACTGAAGCTTTCTTT. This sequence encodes CASSLTGTGNTEAFF.

The CDR3 here is CASSLAGYEQYF. As DNA, the CDR3 is TGTGCCAGCAGCTTAGCGGGCTACGAGCAGTACTTC. The chain recombines TRBV13 with TRBJ2-5; D ambiguous. The DNA end lines up better with TRBJ2-7; the J call may be wrong. Germline V gives CDR1 PRHDT, CDR2 FYEKMQ (reference sequence). The CDR3 has 12 amino acids.

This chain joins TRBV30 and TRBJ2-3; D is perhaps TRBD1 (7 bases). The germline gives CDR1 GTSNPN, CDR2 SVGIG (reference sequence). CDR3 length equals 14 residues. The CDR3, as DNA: TGTGCTACTACTTCAGGGGGGACGACAGATACGCAGTATTTT. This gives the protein CATTSGGTTDTQYF. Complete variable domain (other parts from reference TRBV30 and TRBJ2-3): SQTIHQWPATLVQPVGSPLSLECTVEGTSNPNLYWYRQAAGRGLQLLFYSVGIGQISSEVPQNLSASRPQDRQFILSSKKLLLSDSGFYLCATTSGGTTDTQYFGPGTRLTVL.

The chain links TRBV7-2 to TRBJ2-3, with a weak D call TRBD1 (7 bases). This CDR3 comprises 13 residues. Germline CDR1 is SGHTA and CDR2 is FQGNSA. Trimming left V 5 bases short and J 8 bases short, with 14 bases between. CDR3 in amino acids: CASSPRQGGTQYF. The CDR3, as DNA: TGTGCCAGCAGCCCCCGACAGGGAGGTACGCAGTATTTT.

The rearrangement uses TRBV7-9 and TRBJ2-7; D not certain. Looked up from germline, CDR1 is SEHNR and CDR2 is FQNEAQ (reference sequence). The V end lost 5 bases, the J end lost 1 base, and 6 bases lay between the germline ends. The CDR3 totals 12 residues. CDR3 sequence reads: CASSTQSYEQYF. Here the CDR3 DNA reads TGTGCCAGCAGCACCCAGTCCTACGAGCAGTACTTC.

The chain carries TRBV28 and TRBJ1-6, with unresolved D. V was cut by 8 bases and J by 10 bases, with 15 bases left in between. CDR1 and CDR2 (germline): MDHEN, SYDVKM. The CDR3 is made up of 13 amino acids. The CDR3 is CASLPGAGSPLHF. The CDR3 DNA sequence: TGTGCCAGCCTCCCGGGTGCGGGATCACCCCTCCACTTT.

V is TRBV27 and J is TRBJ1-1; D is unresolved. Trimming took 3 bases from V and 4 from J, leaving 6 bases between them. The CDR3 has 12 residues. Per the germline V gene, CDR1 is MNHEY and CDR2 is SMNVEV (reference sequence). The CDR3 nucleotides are TGTGCCAGCAGTTTTAGAGGCACTGAAGCTTTCTTT. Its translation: CASSFRGTEAFF.

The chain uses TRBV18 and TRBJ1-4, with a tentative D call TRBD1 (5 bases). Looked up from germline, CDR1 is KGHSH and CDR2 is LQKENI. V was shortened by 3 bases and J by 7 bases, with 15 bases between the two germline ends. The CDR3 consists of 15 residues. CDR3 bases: TGTGCCAGCTCACCGGGACCCCTCGAGGGTGAAAAACTGTTTTTT. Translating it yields CASSPGPLEGEKLFF.

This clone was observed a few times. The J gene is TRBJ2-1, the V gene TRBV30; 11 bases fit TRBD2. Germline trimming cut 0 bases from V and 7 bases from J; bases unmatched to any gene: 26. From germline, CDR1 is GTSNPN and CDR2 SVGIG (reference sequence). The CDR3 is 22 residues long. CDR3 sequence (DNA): TGTGCCTGGAGTGTAATCAAGGGGATATTAGGGCTAGCGGGAGGTGGTGTGAATGAGCAGTTCTTC. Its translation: CAWSVIKGILGLAGGGVNEQFF.

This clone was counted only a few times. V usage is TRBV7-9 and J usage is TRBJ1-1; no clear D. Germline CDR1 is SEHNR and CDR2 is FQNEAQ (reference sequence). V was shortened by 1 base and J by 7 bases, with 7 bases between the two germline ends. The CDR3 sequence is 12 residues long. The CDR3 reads CASSLGMGEAFF. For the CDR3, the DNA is TGTGCCAGCAGCTTAGGCATGGGTGAAGCTTTCTTT. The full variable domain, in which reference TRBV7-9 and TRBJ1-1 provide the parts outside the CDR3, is DTGVSQNPRHKITKRGQNVTFRCDPISEHNRLYWYRQTLGQGPEFLTYFQNEAQLEKSRLLSDRFSAERPKGSFSTLEIQRTEQGDSAMYLCASSLGMGEAFFGQGTRLTVV.

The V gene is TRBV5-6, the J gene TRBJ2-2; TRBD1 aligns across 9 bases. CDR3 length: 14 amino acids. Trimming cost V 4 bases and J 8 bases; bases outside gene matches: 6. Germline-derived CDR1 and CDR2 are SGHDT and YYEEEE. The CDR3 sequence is CASSPGTGRGELFF. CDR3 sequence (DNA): TGTGCCAGCAGCCCCGGGACAGGGCGTGGGGAGCTGTTTTTT.

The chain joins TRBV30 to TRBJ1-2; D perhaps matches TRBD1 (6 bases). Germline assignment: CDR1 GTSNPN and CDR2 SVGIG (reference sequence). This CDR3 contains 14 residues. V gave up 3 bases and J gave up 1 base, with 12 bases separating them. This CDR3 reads CAWRGDTYNYGYTF. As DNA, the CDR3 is TGTGCCTGGAGAGGGGACACTTATAACTATGGCTACACCTTC.

Here the CDR3 reads CASGETDDTEAFF. As DNA, the CDR3 is TGTGCCAGCGGGGAGACAGACGACACTGAAGCTTTCTTT. V gene TRBV6-5 combines with J gene TRBJ1-1; maybe TRBD1 (5 bases). V gave up 8 bases and J gave up 3 bases, with 13 bases separating them. The CDR3 is made up of 13 amino acids. From germline, CDR1 is MNHEY and CDR2 SVGAGI.

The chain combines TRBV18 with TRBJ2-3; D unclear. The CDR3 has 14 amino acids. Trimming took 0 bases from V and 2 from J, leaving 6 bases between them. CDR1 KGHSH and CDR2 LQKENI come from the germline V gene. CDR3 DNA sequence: TGTGCCAGCTCACCACCGTCGGACACAGATACGCAGTATTTT. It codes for CASSPPSDTDTQYF.